This T cell receptor beta chain comes out of a study of blood T cell repertoires in COVID-19 (dated by TCRdb to the early 2020s). About the investigation overall: Samples from collaborators originated in the United States, Italy and Spain and spanned both the acute and convalescent phases of COVID-19. The prospective study material was composed of cDNA or gDNA derived from T cells, B-cell-depleted T cells, or PBMCs. The dataset comprised deeply sampled blood TCRbeta repertoires from subjects exposed to, actively infected with, or recovered from COVID-19. The repertoires were made available in a free public database intended to serve as a resource for research on the immune response to SARS-CoV-2. Samples came from the ongoing ImmuneRACE study (first 160 participants) plus 1,254 subjects from 6 global collaborators. Nearly every sample came with metadata listing a de-identified subject ID, COVID-19 status, age in years and sex. Where available, HLA class I and class II types were obtained from metadata supplied by the sample provider rather than from assay-based typing. Here is what the overall study found, with its caveats: The quantity of clinical and demographic metadata differed by source and by participant and was supplied without curation.

Remarks on this clone: Its target antigen remains unknown. The sample holds no much larger clone one base away, and base qualities are not on file.

Participants in the prospective study were aged roughly 18 to 89 years, lived in 24 United States geographic areas, and enrolled through a virtual design. To assign participants to cohorts, the prospective study relied on clinical history that participants themselves reported in a screening survey and a study questionnaire. Recovered participants in ImmuneRACE Cohort 3 were defined by two consecutive negative NP/OP PCR tests, clearance by a healthcare professional, or resolution of symptoms. Each participant in the prospective study had whole blood, serum and a nasopharyngeal or oropharyngeal swab collected by mobile phlebotomists. Over an approximately 2-month period, participants in the prospective study had the option of providing additional blood draws and questionnaires. Prospective study blood samples were shipped either frozen or at room temperature before DNA extraction. CDR1 and CDR2, looked up from the germline V gene, are SGHTA and FQGTGA. The CDR3 starts with the cysteine, ends with the phenylalanine, and has 15 residues. Left in the record is the CDR3 DNA by itself, 45 bases read in frame from the first base. V is clipped by 3 bases and J by 2 bases, and the sequence between their germline boundaries is 11 bases long.

The immunoSEQ Assay, a bias-controlled multiplex PCR, was used to amplify TCRbeta CDR3 regions from genomic DNA. Per the source publication's procedure: The number of nucleated cells in each sample was estimated by amplification of reference gene primers within the assay. To quantify the absolute abundance of each unique TCRbeta CDR3 rearrangement, sequence reads were collapsed and filtered. For each sample, productive Simpson clonality was calculated by taking the square root of Simpson's diversity index across productive rearrangements. What TCRdb holds here is the immuneACCESS table cut down to in-frame rearrangements. Part of the clones is not present; checked against another copy, under half of the missing clones reflect an unresolved V gene, and the others are unexplained. V, J and clone size derive from that table, while D and trimming were established from the DNA sequence. Here the sample has a few hundred thousand clones; about 92% occur a single time. The ten largest clones add up to 0.55% to 0.75% of the sample.

Rearrangement joined TRBV7-3 to TRBJ2-1; matching of 6 bases hints at TRBD1 as the D gene. Specimen: PBMCs or T cells enriched from blood (not recorded which). This TCR came from a man aged 18 to 29 who had recovered from COVID-19. The CDR3 reads as follows: CASSFVGGAYNEQFF. The nucleotide sequence is TGTGCCAGCAGCTTTGTAGGGGGTGCCTACAATGAGCAGTTCTTC.